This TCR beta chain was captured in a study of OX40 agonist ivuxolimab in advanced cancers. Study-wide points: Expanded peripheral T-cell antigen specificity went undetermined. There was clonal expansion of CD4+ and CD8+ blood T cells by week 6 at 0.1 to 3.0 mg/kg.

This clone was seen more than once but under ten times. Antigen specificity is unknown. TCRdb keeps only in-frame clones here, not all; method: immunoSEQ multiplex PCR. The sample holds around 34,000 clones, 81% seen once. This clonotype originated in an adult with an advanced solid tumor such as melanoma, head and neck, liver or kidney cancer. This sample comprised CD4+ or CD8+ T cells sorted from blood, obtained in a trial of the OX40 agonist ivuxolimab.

The CDR3 sequence: CASSVGTGTLDTQYF. In nucleotides, the CDR3 is TGTGCCAGCAGCGTCGGGACAGGGACGTTAGATACGCAGTATTTT. The chain recombines TRBV9 with TRBJ2-3; 9 bases line up with TRBD1. The CDR3 runs to 15 residues. The germline V gene encodes CDR1 SGDLS and CDR2 YYNGEE. The V and J ends lost 2 bases and 5 bases, in that order; junction bases with no gene match: 6.